Shown below are 25 T cell receptor beta chains from a single sample sequenced in a study of metastatic and nonmetastatic thyroid tumors. No treatment of any kind had been given to any patient before thyroid surgery. TCRdb re-clonotyped the PCR reads through MiXCR. Of 15,000 to 20,000 clones listed, around a quarter are singletons. The source material was tumor tissue. The origin of the receptors is a female donor with papillary thyroid cancer or a benign thyroid nodule (not recorded which). Some clones in this sample may be carry-over from other donors' samples.

This clone was seen many times. The genes are TRBV5-4 and TRBJ1-2; D may be TRBD1 (5 bases). V lost 1 base and J 3 bases, leaving 10 bases between the germline ends. The CDR3 runs 14 residues. The V gene's germline CDR1 is SGHNT and CDR2 YYREEE (reference sequence). CDR3 in amino acids: CASSLSLGDYGYTF. In nucleotides, the CDR3 is TGTGCCAGCAGCTTGTCTCTGGGGGACTATGGCTACACCTTC.

The chain joins TRBV11-3 to TRBJ2-3; D is uncertain. V lost 1 base, J lost 7 bases, and 9 bases lay in between. This CDR3 contains 13 residues. CDR1 and CDR2 (germline): SGHNT, YENEEA. The CDR3 loop reads CASSLGGGNTQYF. CDR3 bases: TGTGCCAGCAGCTTAGGTGGCGGAAATACGCAGTATTTT.

Within the sample, this clone is medium-sized. CDR3 region: CATSDHDGTVYGYTF. The CDR3 DNA sequence: TGTGCCACCAGTGACCATGACGGGACAGTCTATGGCTACACCTTC. The chain carries TRBV24-1 and TRBJ1-2, with TRBD1 matching 7 bases. The CDR3 spans 15 residues. Trimming at V came to 4 bases and at J to 4 bases, leaving 8 bases not matched to a gene. Germline CDR1 reads KGHDR; CDR2 reads SFDVKD.

This clone is judged medium-sized. This chain connects TRBV6-1 to TRBJ2-2; TRBD2 agrees at 8 bases. V trimming: 6 bases; J trimming: 5 bases; junction bases outside the gene matches: 11. The germline V gene encodes CDR1 MNHNS and CDR2 SASEGT. The CDR3 totals 16 residues. CDR3 loop: CASRREAGGGTGELFF. The CDR3 DNA sequence: TGTGCCAGCAGGAGAGAGGCGGGAGGTGGTACCGGGGAGCTGTTTTTT.

This clone appeared many times. This sequence joins TRBV7-2 and TRBJ2-7; D is possibly TRBD1 (6 bases). Trimming left V 0 bases short and J 4 bases short, with 13 bases between. Germline loops: CDR1 SGHTA, CDR2 FQGNSA. This CDR3 is 15 amino acids long. In DNA, the CDR3 is TGTGCCAGCAGCTTAGCCCGGAGCAGGGGTTACGAGCAGTACTTC. It translates to CASSLARSRGYEQYF.

This clone was found many times. The chain couples TRBV11-2 to TRBJ1-1; D is unresolved. Trimming pared 3 bases from V and 3 bases from J, leaving 8 bases between. This CDR3 region has 13 residues. CDR1 is SGHAT and CDR2 is FQNNGV in the germline V gene. CDR3 coding DNA: TGTGCCAGCAGCTTTTCACGGGACACTGAAGCTTTCTTT. This translates into CASSFSRDTEAFF.

To note about this clone: The junction departs from germline at one end; a sequencing error may be responsible. This rearrangement joins TRBV6-5 to TRBJ1-4, with no clear D. The germline gives CDR1 MNHEY, CDR2 SVGAGI. This CDR3 is built from 15 residues. This CDR3 reads CASSWWFGANEKLFF. The CDR3 DNA reads TGCGCCAGCAGTTGGTGGTTCGGGGCTAATGAAAAACTGTTTTTT.

The gene calls are TRBV28 and TRBJ2-3, with 10 bases that match TRBD2. This CDR3 is 17 amino acids long. Trimming at V came to 5 bases and at J to 2 bases, leaving 10 bases not matched to a gene. The V gene's germline CDR1 is MDHEN and CDR2 SYDVKM. CDR3 nucleotides: TGTGCCAGCAGTCCCCTGGAACTAGCGGGACCCACAGATACGCAGTATTTT. Protein: CASSPLELAGPTDTQYF.

This clone was seen a handful of times. The V gene is TRBV7-6, the J gene TRBJ2-7; 7 bases are shared with TRBD1. This CDR3 contains 15 residues. Germline lookup yields CDR1 SGHVS and CDR2 FNYEAQ. After removal of 3 bases from V and 9 bases from J, the junction contained 14 bases not matched to a gene. CDR3 residues: CASSFRTYRGEVQYF. The CDR3 nucleotides are TGTGCCAGCAGCTTTCGTACGTACAGGGGCGAGGTGCAGTACTTC. Full variable domain (missing parts from reference TRBV7-6 and TRBJ2-7): GAGVSQSPRYKVTKRGQDVALRCDPISGHVSLYWYRQALGQGPEFLTYFNYEAQQDKSGLPNDRFSAERPEGSISTLTIQRTEQRDSAMYRCASSFRTYRGEVQYFGPGTRLTVT.

This chain links TRBV6-4 with TRBJ2-7, with 11 bases matching TRBD2. CDR3 length: 14 residues. V dropped 5 bases and J dropped 6; count of bases not matched to a gene: 6. Germline CDR1 and CDR2: MRHNA and SNTAGT. The CDR3 DNA is TGTGCCAGCAGTTTAGCGGGAGGGCCGGTCGAGCAGTACTTC. Residues: CASSLAGGPVEQYF.

The chain employs TRBV5-8 and TRBJ1-5; D is uncertain. The CDR3 length is 16 residues. With 1 base removed from V and 1 base from J, the gap between germline ends came to 12 bases. CDR1 and CDR2 (germline): SGHTS, YDEGEE. CDR3: CASSLRVSGSNQPQHF. In DNA form, the CDR3 reads TGTGCCAGCAGCTTGAGAGTGTCGGGAAGCAATCAGCCCCAGCATTTT.

In its sample, this clone ranks as medium-sized. The CDR3 is CASRGPGEDTQYF. In DNA form, the CDR3 reads TGTGCCAGCCGCGGCCCGGGGGAAGATACGCAGTATTTT. The rearrangement joins TRBV19 to TRBJ2-3, with D maybe TRBD2 (6 bases). CDR3 length: 13 amino acids. Deletions cut 9 bases from V and 5 bases from J, with 15 bases between. From germline, CDR1 is LNHDA and CDR2 SQIVND (reference sequence).

In this sample, this clone turned up many times. This chain uses TRBV20-1 with TRBJ1-1; D is possibly TRBD1 (5 bases). Germline values: CDR1 DFQATT, CDR2 SNEGSKA (reference sequence). V was pared by 6 bases and J by 4 bases, with 21 bases between. There are 15 residues in the CDR3. CDR3 amino acids: CSAPSVRGGGTEAFF. CDR3 DNA sequence: TGCAGTGCGCCCTCTGTAAGGGGTGGGGGCACTGAAGCTTTCTTT.

For this clone: Since a much larger clone is just one base distant, this may be a read error. The sample contains more than one DNA sequence encoding this CDR3. V and J are TRBV20-1 and TRBJ2-5, with TRBD2 matching over 15 bases. Germline loops: CDR1 DFQATT, CDR2 SNEGSKA (reference sequence). The CDR3 extends over 17 amino acids. DNA for the CDR3: TGCAGTGCTAGACCAGGACTAGCGGGAGGGCCCAGAGAGACCCAGTACTTT. It codes for CSARPGLAGGPRETQYF.

With regard to this clone: A read error may produce the germline difference seen at one junction end. The V gene is TRBV11-2, the J gene TRBJ2-7; D possibly corresponds to TRBD2 (6 bases). The CDR3 has 18 residues. From germline, CDR1 is SGHAT and CDR2 FQNNGV. CDR3 nucleotides: TGTGCCAGCATCTTAGATCGGGGGACGGGAGAAGGGACCTACGATCAGTACTTC. It encodes CASILDRGTGEGTYDQYF.

In regard to this clone: A much larger clone differs by one base, so this may be a read error. The genes are TRBV9 and TRBJ1-1; D is unresolved. The length of the CDR3 is 13 residues. In germline, CDR1 is SGDLS, CDR2 YYNGEE. CDR3 region: CASSVDLAGEALF. The CDR3 DNA follows: TGTGCCAGCAGCGTAGATTTAGCGGGTGAAGCTCTCTTT.

V and J are TRBV20-1 and TRBJ2-1, with D unresolved. Looked up from germline, CDR1 is DFQATT and CDR2 is SNEGSKA (reference sequence). Deletions cut 6 bases from V and 7 bases from J, with 16 bases between. This CDR3 has 13 amino acids. The CDR3 sequence is CSAPSAGWNEQFF. CDR3 DNA sequence: TGCAGTGCCCCCTCGGCCGGTTGGAATGAGCAGTTCTTC.

This clone is medium-sized (0.01 to 0.1%) by share. The chain recombines TRBV29-1 with TRBJ2-1, with D possibly being TRBD2 (6 bases). Looked up from germline, CDR1 is SQVTM and CDR2 is ANQGSEA. There are 17 residues in the CDR3. Trimming left V 0 bases short and J 6 bases short, with 21 bases between. The CDR3 DNA is TGCAGCGTTGAAGATTCACTCCTAGGGGAGGCCCTCAATGAGCAGTTCTTC. This codes for CSVEDSLLGEALNEQFF.

The sample holds many counts of this clone. The V gene is TRBV7-6, the J gene TRBJ2-7; D possibly corresponds to TRBD2 (6 bases). The CDR3 runs to 13 residues. V lost 4 bases and J lost 3, with 10 bases in between. Per germline, CDR1 SGHVS and CDR2 FNYEAQ. The CDR3 DNA sequence: TGTGCCAGCAGCTCCCGACTAGGCTACGAGCAGTACTTC. Translation gives CASSSRLGYEQYF.

This clone was seen ten or more times. J is TRBJ2-1 and V is TRBV4-1; the match to TRBD2 covers 10 bases. Germline assignment: CDR1 MGHRA and CDR2 YSYEKL. This CDR3 has 17 amino acids. Trimming at V came to 0 bases and at J to 6 bases, leaving 8 bases not matched to a gene. CDR3 loop: CASSQDPTSGTVNEQFF. CDR3 coding DNA: TGCGCCAGCAGCCAAGACCCCACTAGCGGGACTGTCAATGAGCAGTTCTTC.

In this sample, this clone turned up many times. The rearrangement links TRBV27 to TRBJ2-1; 12 positions match TRBD2. Looked up from germline, CDR1 is MNHEY and CDR2 is SMNVEV (reference sequence). With V trimmed by 5 bases and J by 10 bases, 3 bases remained unmatched. The CDR3 length is 13 residues. The chain's CDR3 is CASSPGLAGEQFF. DNA for the CDR3: TGTGCCAGCAGTCCCGGACTAGCGGGGGAGCAGTTCTTC.

This clone was detected many times. Other DNA sequences from this sample encode an identical CDR3 as well. This CDR3 reads CASALGLDRFF. The CDR3 DNA reads as TGTGCCAGCGCATTAGGGTTGGACCGGTTCTTC. The chain couples TRBV7-9 to TRBJ2-1, with unresolved D. Germline-derived CDR1 and CDR2 are SEHNR and FQNEAQ (reference sequence). This CDR3 spans 11 amino acids. Trimming shortened V by 8 bases and J by 15 bases, and 17 bases separated the two germline ends. Complete variable domain (other parts from reference TRBV7-9 and TRBJ2-1): DTGVSQNPRHKITKRGQNVTFRCDPISEHNRLYWYRQTLGQGPEFLTYFQNEAQLEKSRLLSDRFSAERPKGSFSTLEIQRTEQGDSAMYLCASALGLDRFFGPGTRLTVL.

The chain recombines TRBV30 with TRBJ2-7; 11 bases match TRBD2. This CDR3 has 14 residues. Germline V lookup: CDR1 GTSNPN, CDR2 SVGIG (reference sequence). V was pared by 0 bases and J by 5 bases, with 3 bases of the junction left unmatched. The CDR3 here is CAWSVLAGANEQYF. DNA of the CDR3: TGTGCCTGGAGTGTACTAGCGGGAGCCAACGAGCAGTACTTC.

This clone has a handful of counts. The rearrangement links TRBV10-3 to TRBJ2-1; 7 bases map to TRBD2. The CDR3 extends over 12 amino acids. Germline CDR1 reads ENHRY; CDR2 reads SYGVKD. V lost 10 bases to trimming and J lost 8 bases; unmatched junction nucleotides: 8. The CDR3 DNA follows: TGTGCCACCTGGGAGGGCACCGATGAGCAGTTCTTC. It codes for CATWEGTDEQFF.

The CDR3 loop reads CASIFRVGSNQPQHF. The DNA of the CDR3 is TGTGCCAGCATTTTTCGGGTTGGGAGCAATCAGCCCCAGCATTTT. The chain carries TRBV28 and TRBJ1-5; D is unclear. This CDR3 region has 15 residues. The germline V gene has CDR1 MDHEN and CDR2 SYDVKM. The V end lost 7 bases, the J end lost 1 base, and 14 bases lay between the germline ends.